One and the same sample provided the 16 T cell receptor beta chains below, sequenced in a study of cytomegalovirus exposure and HLA in healthy donors. This PCR relied on a set of 60 Vbeta primers and 13 Jbeta primers. Sequencing used immunoSEQ multiplex PCR; TCRdb keeps in-frame clones, though not all of them. The table shows some 130,000 clones, with roughly three quarters occurring only once. Source material: PBMCs. All receptors derive from a man between 25 and 39 years old in good health and CMV-seronegative.

The chain uses TRBV28 and TRBJ2-5, with TRBD2 matching 15 bases. CDR1 and CDR2 from the germline V gene are MDHEN and SYDVKM. The CDR3 is 16 residues long. V was pared by 4 bases and J by 5 bases, with 5 bases of the junction left unmatched. Here the CDR3 DNA reads TGTGCCAGCAGTTCGGGACTAGCGGGAGGTTTGGAGACCCAGTACTTC. Protein product: CASSSGLAGGLETQYF.

This clone was seen only a few times. The chain joins TRBV5-6 to TRBJ1-1, with D unresolved. V lost 4 bases and J 0 bases, leaving 7 bases between the germline ends. Per the germline V gene, CDR1 is SGHDT and CDR2 is YYEEEE. CDR3 length: 13 residues. CDR3 sequence reads: CASSRLLNTEAFF. The CDR3 bases are TGTGCCAGCAGCCGACTGCTGAACACTGAAGCTTTCTTT.

The chain carries TRBV5-6 and TRBJ2-5; 13 nucleotides agree with TRBD2. The CDR3 has 15 residues. The germline V gene has CDR1 SGHDT and CDR2 YYEEEE. J lost 5 bases, V lost 3 bases, and 4 bases had no gene match. The CDR3 DNA follows: TGTGCCAGCAGCTACGGACTAGCGGGAGCGGAGACCCAGTACTTC. Residues: CASSYGLAGAETQYF.

This clone was picked up one time. This chain links TRBV5-6 with TRBJ2-3, with D unresolved. V was shortened by 1 base and J by 0 bases, with 9 bases between the two germline ends. Germline CDR1 SGHDT, CDR2 YYEEEE. This CDR3 is built from 15 residues. The CDR3 here is CASSLRTSSTDTQYF. CDR3 in DNA: TGTGCCAGCAGCTTGAGAACTTCGAGCACAGATACGCAGTATTTT. The variable domain in full, with the rest retrieved from reference TRBV5-6 and TRBJ2-3, is DAGVTQSPTHLIKTRGQQVTLRCSPKSGHDTVSWYQQALGQGPQFIFQYYEEEERQRGNFPDRFSGHQFPNYSSELNVNALLLGDSALYLCASSLRTSSTDTQYFGPGTRLTVL.

This clone was picked up a small number of times. The J gene is TRBJ2-5, the V gene TRBV6-6, with D perhaps TRBD1 (5 bases). The CDR3 sequence is 13 residues long. Trimming took 8 bases from V and 5 from J, leaving 15 bases between them. In germline, CDR1 is MNHNY, CDR2 SVGAGI (reference sequence). The CDR3 region is CASHRSLGETQYF. As DNA, the CDR3 is TGTGCCAGCCACAGGTCGCTCGGGGAGACCCAGTACTTC.

V is TRBV27 and J is TRBJ2-1, with D possibly TRBD1 on 5 matching bases. The length of the CDR3 is 14 residues. The V and J ends lost 5 bases and 4 bases respectively, with 12 bases between them. Germline CDR1 reads MNHEY; CDR2 reads SMNVEV (reference sequence). The CDR3 coding sequence is TGTGCCAGCAGTCGGACAATTCGTTACAATGAGCAGTTCTTC. This encodes CASSRTIRYNEQFF.

The V and J genes are TRBV5-1 and TRBJ2-1; the match to TRBD1 covers 10 bases. Germline V gene sequence: CDR1 SGHRS, CDR2 YFSETQ. V was clipped by 2 bases and J by 6 bases; unmatched bases: 5. The CDR3 consists of 15 residues. The CDR3 sequence is CASSFTGQGTNEQFF. CDR3 coding DNA: TGCGCCAGCAGCTTTACGGGACAGGGGACCAATGAGCAGTTCTTC.

V is TRBV6-1 and J is TRBJ1-4; 7 nucleotides align to TRBD1. The ends lost 2 bases at V and 8 bases at J; junction bases unmatched: 23. The germline CDR1 and CDR2 sequences are MNHNS and SASEGT. The CDR3 sequence is 20 residues long. This CDR3 is CASSERLMLLSGQEGEKLFF. The CDR3 nucleotides read TGTGCCAGCAGTGAAAGATTAATGTTGTTGTCCGGACAGGAAGGAGAAAAACTGTTTTTT.

The chain is built from TRBV30 and TRBJ1-5; D gene unclear. CDR3 size: 13 residues. Germline values: CDR1 GTSNPN, CDR2 SVGIG (reference sequence). The germline V and J ends were trimmed by 0 bases and 4 bases, with 7 bases remaining between them. CDR3 in DNA: TGTGCCTGGAGTGTACACGAAAATCAGCCCCAGCATTTT. Translating it yields CAWSVHENQPQHF.

This sequence joins TRBV5-1 and TRBJ2-7; 9 bases align to TRBD1. CDR1 SGHRS and CDR2 YFSETQ come from the germline V gene. The CDR3 runs 18 residues. Trimming removed 1 base from V and 7 bases from J; junction bases left unmatched: 18. This CDR3 reads CASSLSPGTGSPVKEQYF. The CDR3 DNA is TGCGCCAGCAGCTTGAGCCCCGGGACAGGGTCTCCCGTGAAAGAGCAGTACTTC.

The CDR3 spells CASSANGGETQYF. CDR3 bases: TGTGCCAGCAGTGCCAATGGGGGGGAGACCCAGTACTTC. This sequence joins TRBV2 and TRBJ2-5, with D possibly TRBD2 on 6 matching bases. Trimming pared 4 bases from V and 5 bases from J, leaving 11 bases between. The germline gives CDR1 SNHLY, CDR2 FYNNEI. This CDR3 contains 13 residues. Full variable domain (remainder filled in from reference TRBV2 and TRBJ2-5): EPEVTQTPSHQVTQMGQEVILRCVPISNHLYFYWYRQILGQKVEFLVSFYNNEISEKSEIFDDQFSVERPDGSNFTLKIRSTKLEDSAMYFCASSANGGETQYFGPGTRLLVL.

The chain combines TRBV30 with TRBJ2-3, with 8 bases lining up with TRBD2. V gave up 4 bases and J gave up 4 bases; unmatched junction bases: 10. The germline V gene has CDR1 GTSNPN and CDR2 SVGIG (reference sequence). The CDR3 totals 15 residues. The CDR3 nucleotides are TGTGCCTGGACCCGCCTGGCGGGAGGTGCAGATACGCAGTATTTT. It specifies CAWTRLAGGADTQYF.

This clone showed up just a few times. V is TRBV2 and J is TRBJ2-7, with TRBD1 matching 9 bases. The CDR3 sequence is 14 residues long. V dropped 7 bases and J dropped 2; count of bases not matched to a gene: 6. Germline V lookup: CDR1 SNHLY, CDR2 FYNNEI. CDR3 sequence reads: CASKNRQGAYEQYF. CDR3 nucleotides: TGTGCCAGCAAGAATCGACAGGGGGCCTACGAGCAGTACTTC.

The chain joins TRBV6-1 to TRBJ1-3; maybe TRBD1 (6 bases). The CDR3 contains 14 residues. The germline gives CDR1 MNHNS, CDR2 SASEGT. Trimming shortened V by 4 bases and J by 3 bases, and 10 bases separated the two germline ends. DNA for the CDR3: TGTGCCAGCAGTGTCGGGACAAATGGAAACACCATATATTTT. Protein: CASSVGTNGNTIYF.

The V call is TRBV5-1, the J call TRBJ2-2, with 7 bases lining up with TRBD1. There are 14 residues in the CDR3. Trimming cost V 4 bases and J 4 bases; bases outside gene matches: 4. Germline assignment: CDR1 SGHRS and CDR2 YFSETQ. For the CDR3, the DNA is TGCGCCAGCAGCCCAACAGGGGTCACCGGGGAGCTGTTTTTT. Translating it yields CASSPTGVTGELFF.

This rearrangement joins TRBV5-1 to TRBJ1-1; 9 bases fit TRBD1. V shed 4 bases, J shed 5 bases, and the junction held 3 bases outside the gene matches. The CDR3 consists of 13 residues. Germline lookup yields CDR1 SGHRS and CDR2 YFSETQ. The DNA of the CDR3 is TGCGCCAGCAGCCCGGACAGGGGTACTGAAGCTTTCTTT. Its translation is CASSPDRGTEAFF.